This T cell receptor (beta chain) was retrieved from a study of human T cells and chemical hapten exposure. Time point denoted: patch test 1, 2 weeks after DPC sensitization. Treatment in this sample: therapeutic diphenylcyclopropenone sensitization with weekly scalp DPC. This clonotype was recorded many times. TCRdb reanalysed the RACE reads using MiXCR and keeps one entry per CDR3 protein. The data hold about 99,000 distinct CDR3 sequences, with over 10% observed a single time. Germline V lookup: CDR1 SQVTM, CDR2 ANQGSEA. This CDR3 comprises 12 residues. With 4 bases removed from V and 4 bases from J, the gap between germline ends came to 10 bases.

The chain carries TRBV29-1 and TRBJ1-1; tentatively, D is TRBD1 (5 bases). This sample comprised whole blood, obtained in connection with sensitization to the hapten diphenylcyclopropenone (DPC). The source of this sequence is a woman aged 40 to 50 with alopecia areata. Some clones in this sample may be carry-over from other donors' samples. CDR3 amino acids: CSVARAGTEAFF. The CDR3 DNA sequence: TGCAGCGTTGCCAGGGCAGGCACTGAAGCTTTCTTT.